These T cell receptor beta chains were read from a single sample in a study of shared clonotypes between healthy human individuals. Measured with immunoSEQ multiplex PCR; TCRdb has only the in-frame clones, and not every one. Of over a million clones in the sample, 95% to 99% were seen once. Input material: naive CD4+ T cells sorted from blood. Receptors originate from a man younger than 40 in good health. CDR3s include the opening cysteine and the closing phenylalanine or tryptophan. A D gene is named only where the DNA matches it firmly. Size is stated for part of the rows, as once, few or many counts, or as a class when the clone is expanded.

clone_size: once; j_call: TRBJ2-3; v_call: TRBV5-1; d_call: TRBD1; cdr3_nt: TGCGCCAGCAGTTCTAACCAGGGGGCTTCGGATACGCAGTATTTT; cdr3_aa: CASSSNQGASDTQYF
clone_size: -; j_call: TRBJ2-2; v_call: TRBV19; d_call: TRBD2; cdr3_nt: TGTGCCTCCGGGGGGGTAACGAACACCGGGGAGCTGTTTTTT; cdr3_aa: CASGGVTNTGELFF
clone_size: -; j_call: TRBJ2-2; v_call: TRBV9; d_call: TRBD1; cdr3_nt: TGTGCCAGCAGCTTCGGTTGGGGACAGGTGAACACCGGGGAGCTGTTTTTT; cdr3_aa: CASSFGWGQVNTGELFF
clone_size: -; j_call: TRBJ2-1; v_call: TRBV28; d_call: -; cdr3_nt: TGTGCCAGCAGTACCTTCAATGAGCAGTTCTTC; cdr3_aa: CASSTFNEQFF
clone_size: -; j_call: TRBJ2-2; v_call: TRBV2; d_call: TRBD1; cdr3_nt: TGTGCCAGCAGGAAGATGACAGGGGGCAATTTTGGCGGGGAGCTGTTTTTT; cdr3_aa: CASRKMTGGNFGGELFF
clone_size: -; j_call: TRBJ1-4; v_call: TRBV9; d_call: -; cdr3_nt: TGTGCCAGCAGCCTCCGGACCGGAAAAATGGAAAAACTGTTTTTT; cdr3_aa: CASSLRTGKMEKLFF
clone_size: -; j_call: TRBJ2-3; v_call: TRBV5-8; d_call: -; cdr3_nt: TGTGCCAGCAGCTTTAATACGCAGTATTTT; cdr3_aa: CASSFNTQYF
clone_size: -; j_call: TRBJ2-7; v_call: TRBV5-4; d_call: -; cdr3_nt: TGTGCCAGCAGCCAGGATAGGACCGAGCAGTACTTC; cdr3_aa: CASSQDRTEQYF
clone_size: -; j_call: TRBJ2-6; v_call: TRBV5-1; d_call: -; cdr3_nt: TGCGCCAGCAGCTCGAAAGGTTCTGGGGCCAACGTCCTGACTTTC; cdr3_aa: CASSSKGSGANVLTF
clone_size: -; j_call: TRBJ1-5; v_call: TRBV28; d_call: -; cdr3_nt: TGTGCCAGCAGTTTACCGACTTCTCGCAATCAGCCCCAGCATTTT; cdr3_aa: CASSLPTSRNQPQHF
clone_size: -; j_call: TRBJ2-5; v_call: TRBV2; d_call: -; cdr3_nt: TGTGCCAGCAGTGAAGGACTATCGGAGACCCAGTACTTC; cdr3_aa: CASSEGLSETQYF
clone_size: -; j_call: TRBJ2-6; v_call: TRBV30; d_call: TRBD1; cdr3_nt: TGTGCCTCCTTCCCGGGACAGGGGGCTGGGGCCAACGTCCTGACTTTC; cdr3_aa: CASFPGQGAGANVLTF
clone_size: -; j_call: TRBJ2-2; v_call: TRBV18; d_call: -; cdr3_nt: TGTGCCAGCTCACCAGTTTTGGGAGTGGAGCTGTTTTTT; cdr3_aa: CASSPVLGVELFF
clone_size: -; j_call: TRBJ2-3; v_call: TRBV2; d_call: -; cdr3_nt: TGTGCCAGCAGGAGACTAGTCATGAGTAGCACAGATACGCAGTATTTT; cdr3_aa: CASRRLVMSSTDTQYF
clone_size: once; j_call: TRBJ2-7; v_call: TRBV9; d_call: -; cdr3_nt: TGTGCCAGCAGCCCCCAGGCAGGAGCCTACGAGCAGTACTTC; cdr3_aa: CASSPQAGAYEQYF